This TCR beta chain emerged from a study of shared clonotypes between healthy human individuals. Overall study results and limits: Larger richness was generally estimated for naive than memory subsets. Generation probabilities were higher for clonotypes shared across all four sorted-subset donors than for unshared ones. Shared across a handful of donors were around 4.7% of the naive CD4 clonotypes.

As for this clone: Antigen specificity is unknown.

The CDR3 length is 12 residues. CDR1 and CDR2 from the germline V gene are SGHNT and YENEEA. Libraries were prepared by immunoSEQ multiplex PCR; TCRdb keeps only in-frame clonotypes and omits some of them. Seen here are about 1.1 million clones, 70% to 85% observed once, and the top ten hold 0.89%. The TCR was taken from a man aged 18-30 years in good health. Some clones in this sample may be carry-over from other donors' samples. The chain is built from TRBV11-3 and TRBJ2-5, with D perhaps TRBD1 or TRBD2 (5 bases each). The J call may be faulty, since TRBJ2-7 better matches the DNA end. Material: memory CD4+ T cells from PBMCs. As to subset: CD45RA-negative fraction. Written as DNA, the CDR3 is TGTGCCAGCAGCCTAGGGGAGAACGAGCAGTACTTC. Its protein is CASSLGENEQYF.